This T cell receptor (beta chain) was obtained from a study of regulatory T cells in long-lasting Graves disease. Background on the study: The study enrolled newly diagnosed Graves' patients on antithyroid drugs under 3 months.

Arm-PCR of CDR3 regions and iRepertoire HTBI primers were the basis on which TCR beta libraries were built. TCRdb re-called the multiplex PCR reads through MiXCR, storing one row per CDR3 protein. There are roughly 380,000 distinct CDR3 sequences in the sample; 15% to 20% occur only once, and about 27% lies in the top ten. Regarding time point: newly diagnosed GD, antithyroid drugs for less than 3 months. RNA extracted from PBMCs served as the sequencing template. This clonotype was detected many times. The antigen is unknown. In germline, CDR1 is MNHEY, CDR2 SMNVEV (reference sequence). The CDR3 loop spans 18 amino acids. V was clipped by 3 bases and J by 3 bases; unmatched bases: 14. General study points: Preferential use of TRBV28, TRBJ1-2 and TRBJ2-5 was seen in persistent disease.

This same sample was also part of a study on T cells in Graves' hyperthyroidism and ophthalmopathy.

The chain recombines TRBV27 with TRBJ2-1, with 7 bases aligning to TRBD2. Here the sequenced sample was peripheral blood mononuclear cells (PBMCs), taken at new diagnosis, from a patient treated with antithyroid drugs. The sequence was collected from a man aged 40-49 years with Graves disease. The CDR3 loop reads CASSLISAGNGYYNEQFF. CDR3 DNA sequence: TGTGCCAGCAGTTTGATTTCAGCGGGGAACGGCTACTACAATGAGCAGTTCTTC.